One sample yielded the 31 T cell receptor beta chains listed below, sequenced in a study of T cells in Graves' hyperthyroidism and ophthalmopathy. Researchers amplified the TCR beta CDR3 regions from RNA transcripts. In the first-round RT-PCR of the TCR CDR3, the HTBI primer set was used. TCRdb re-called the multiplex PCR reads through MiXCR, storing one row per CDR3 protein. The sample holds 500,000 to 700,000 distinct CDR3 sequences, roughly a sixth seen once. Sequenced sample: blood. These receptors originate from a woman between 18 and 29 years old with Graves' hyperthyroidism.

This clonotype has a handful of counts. The CDR3 DNA follows: TGTGCCACCTCCCGAGGACAGTATGGCTACAATGAGCAGTTCTTC. This encodes CATSRGQYGYNEQFF. The chain joins TRBV6-1 to TRBJ2-1; D is possibly TRBD1 (6 bases). The germline V gene has CDR1 MNHNS and CDR2 SASEGT. V shed 10 bases and J shed 3 bases, with 19 bases lying between them. This CDR3 has 15 residues.

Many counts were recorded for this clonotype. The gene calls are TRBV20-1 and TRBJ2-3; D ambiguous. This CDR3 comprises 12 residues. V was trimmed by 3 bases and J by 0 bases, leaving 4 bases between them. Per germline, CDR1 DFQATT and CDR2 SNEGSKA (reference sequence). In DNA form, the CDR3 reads TGCAGTGCTAGTCCGAGCACAGATACGCAGTATTTT. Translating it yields CSASPSTDTQYF.

CDR3 sequence reads: CASSYSPGGIREKLFF. The CDR3 DNA reads TGTGCCAGCAGTTACTCGCCCGGGGGGATTCGGGAAAAACTGTTTTTT. The V gene is TRBV6-5, the J gene TRBJ1-4, with D perhaps TRBD1 (5 bases). The CDR3 spans 16 residues. Germline CDR1 and CDR2: MNHEY and SVGAGI. V was shortened by 0 bases and J by 8 bases, with 16 bases between the two germline ends.

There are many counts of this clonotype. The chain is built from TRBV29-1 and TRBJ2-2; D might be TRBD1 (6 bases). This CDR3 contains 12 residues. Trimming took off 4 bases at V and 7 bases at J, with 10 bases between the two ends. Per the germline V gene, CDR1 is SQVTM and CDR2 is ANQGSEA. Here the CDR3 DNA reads TGCAGCGTTGTCTTGGGACACGGGGAGCTGTTTTTT. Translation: CSVVLGHGELFF.

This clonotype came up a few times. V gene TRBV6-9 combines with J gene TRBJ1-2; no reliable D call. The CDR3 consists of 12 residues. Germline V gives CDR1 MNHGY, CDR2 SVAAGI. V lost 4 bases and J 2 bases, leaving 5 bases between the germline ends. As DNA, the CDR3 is TGTGCCAGCAGTTTCGGGAACTATGGCTACACCTTC. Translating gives CASSFGNYGYTF.

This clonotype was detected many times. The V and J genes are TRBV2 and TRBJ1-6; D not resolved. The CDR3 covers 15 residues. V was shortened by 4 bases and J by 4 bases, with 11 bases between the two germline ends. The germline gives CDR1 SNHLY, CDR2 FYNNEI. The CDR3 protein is CASSGSGSYNSPLHF. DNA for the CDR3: TGTGCCAGCAGTGGTTCAGGATCATATAATTCACCCCTCCACTTT.

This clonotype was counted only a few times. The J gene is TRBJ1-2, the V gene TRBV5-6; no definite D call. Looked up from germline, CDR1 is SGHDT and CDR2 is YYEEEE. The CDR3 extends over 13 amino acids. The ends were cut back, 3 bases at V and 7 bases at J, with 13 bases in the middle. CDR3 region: CASSSVGYSGYTF. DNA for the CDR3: TGTGCCAGCAGCTCGGTGGGTTATAGTGGCTACACCTTC. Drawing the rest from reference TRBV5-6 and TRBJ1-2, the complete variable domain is DAGVTQSPTHLIKTRGQQVTLRCSPKSGHDTVSWYQQALGQGPQFIFQYYEEEERQRGNFPDRFSGHQFPNYSSELNVNALLLGDSALYLCASSSVGYSGYTFGSGTRLTVV.

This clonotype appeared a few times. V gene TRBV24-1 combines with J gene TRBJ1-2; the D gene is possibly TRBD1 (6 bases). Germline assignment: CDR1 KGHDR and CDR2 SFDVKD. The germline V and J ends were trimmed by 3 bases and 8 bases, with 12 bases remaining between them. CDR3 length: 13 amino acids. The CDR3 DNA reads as TGTGCCACCAGTGATCCAACAGGGCTCGGCTACACCTTC. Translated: CATSDPTGLGYTF.

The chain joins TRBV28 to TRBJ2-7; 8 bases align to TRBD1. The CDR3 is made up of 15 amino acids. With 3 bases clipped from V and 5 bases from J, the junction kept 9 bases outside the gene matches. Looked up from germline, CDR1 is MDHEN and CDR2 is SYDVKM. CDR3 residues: CASSFDRGIFDEQYF. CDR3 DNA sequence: TGTGCCAGCAGTTTTGACAGGGGTATTTTCGACGAGCAGTACTTC.

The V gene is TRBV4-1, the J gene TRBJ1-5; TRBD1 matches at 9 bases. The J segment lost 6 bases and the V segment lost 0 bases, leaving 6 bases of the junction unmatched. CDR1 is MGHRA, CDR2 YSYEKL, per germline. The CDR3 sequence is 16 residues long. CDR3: CASSQEGQGGTQPQHF. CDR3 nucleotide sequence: TGCGCCAGCAGCCAAGAGGGACAGGGAGGAACTCAGCCCCAGCATTTT.

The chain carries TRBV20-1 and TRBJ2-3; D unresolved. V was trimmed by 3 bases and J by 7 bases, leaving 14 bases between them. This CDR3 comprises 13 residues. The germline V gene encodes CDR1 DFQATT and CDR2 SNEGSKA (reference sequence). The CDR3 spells CSASSYQDNTQYF. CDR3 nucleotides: TGCAGTGCTAGCTCCTACCAGGATAATACGCAGTATTTT.

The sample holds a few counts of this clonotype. This CDR3 is CASSVGGHNQPQHF. The CDR3 DNA sequence: TGTGCCAGCAGCGTAGGTGGACACAATCAGCCCCAGCATTTT. The V and J genes are TRBV9 and TRBJ1-5; maybe TRBD1 (5 bases). This CDR3 is 14 amino acids long. V was pared by 0 bases and J by 3 bases, with 7 bases between. From germline, CDR1 is SGDLS and CDR2 YYNGEE.

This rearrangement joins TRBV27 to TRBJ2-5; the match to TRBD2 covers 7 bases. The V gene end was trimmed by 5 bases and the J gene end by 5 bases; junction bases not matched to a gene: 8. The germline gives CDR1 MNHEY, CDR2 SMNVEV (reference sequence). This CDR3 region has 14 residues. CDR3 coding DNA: TGTGCCAGCAGTCCCAACGGGGGAGGGGAGACCCAGTACTTC. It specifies CASSPNGGGETQYF.

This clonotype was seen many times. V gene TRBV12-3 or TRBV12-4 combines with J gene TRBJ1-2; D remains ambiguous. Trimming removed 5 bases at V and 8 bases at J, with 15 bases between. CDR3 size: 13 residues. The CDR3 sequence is CASSQPGKGGYTF. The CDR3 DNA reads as TGTGCCAGCAGTCAGCCCGGGAAGGGAGGCTACACCTTC.

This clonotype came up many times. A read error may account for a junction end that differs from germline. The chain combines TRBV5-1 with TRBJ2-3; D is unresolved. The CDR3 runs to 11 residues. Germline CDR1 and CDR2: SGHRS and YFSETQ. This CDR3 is CASSLEDTQYF. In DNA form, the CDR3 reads TGTGCCAGCAGCTTGGAAGATACGCAGTATTTT.

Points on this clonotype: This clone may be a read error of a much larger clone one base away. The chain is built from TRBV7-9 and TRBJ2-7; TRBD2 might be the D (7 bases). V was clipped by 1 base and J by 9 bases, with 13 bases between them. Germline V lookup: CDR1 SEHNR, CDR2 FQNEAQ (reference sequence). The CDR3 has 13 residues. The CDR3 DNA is TGTGCCAGCAGCTTAGGGGGGGGGCAGATGCAGTACTTC. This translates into CASSLGGGQMQYF.

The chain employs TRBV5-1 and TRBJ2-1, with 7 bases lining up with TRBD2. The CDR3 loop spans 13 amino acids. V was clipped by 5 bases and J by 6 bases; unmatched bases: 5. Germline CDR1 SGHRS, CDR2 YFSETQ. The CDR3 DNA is TGCGCCAGCAGAAGCGGGGCTGTCAATGAGCAGTTCTTC. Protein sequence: CASRSGAVNEQFF.

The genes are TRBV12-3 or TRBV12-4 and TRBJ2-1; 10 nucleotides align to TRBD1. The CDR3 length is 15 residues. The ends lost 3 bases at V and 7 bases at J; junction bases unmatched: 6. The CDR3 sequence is CASSFWTGGGNEQFF. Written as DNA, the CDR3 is TGTGCCAGCAGTTTCTGGACAGGGGGGGGGAATGAGCAGTTCTTC.

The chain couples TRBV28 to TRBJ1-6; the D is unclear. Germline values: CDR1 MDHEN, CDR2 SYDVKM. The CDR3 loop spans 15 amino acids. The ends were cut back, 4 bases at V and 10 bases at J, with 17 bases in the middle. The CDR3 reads CASSSDQSSESPLHF. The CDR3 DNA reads TGTGCCAGCAGTTCTGATCAATCTAGTGAGTCACCCCTCCACTTT.

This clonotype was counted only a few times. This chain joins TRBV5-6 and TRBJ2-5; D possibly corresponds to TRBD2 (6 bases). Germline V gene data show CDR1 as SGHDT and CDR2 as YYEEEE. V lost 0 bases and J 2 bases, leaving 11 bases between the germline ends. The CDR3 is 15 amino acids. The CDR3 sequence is CASSLVLAGQETQYF. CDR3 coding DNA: TGTGCCAGCAGCTTGGTGCTGGCGGGACAAGAGACCCAGTACTTC.

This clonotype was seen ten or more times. CDR3 nucleotide sequence: TGTGCCAGCAAGGGGACACAAGAGACCCAGTACTTC. Its protein product is CASKGTQETQYF. V gene TRBV12-3 or TRBV12-4 combines with J gene TRBJ2-5; a possible D gene is TRBD1 (6 bases). The V and J ends lost 7 bases and 2 bases respectively, with 8 bases between them. The CDR3 length is 12 residues.

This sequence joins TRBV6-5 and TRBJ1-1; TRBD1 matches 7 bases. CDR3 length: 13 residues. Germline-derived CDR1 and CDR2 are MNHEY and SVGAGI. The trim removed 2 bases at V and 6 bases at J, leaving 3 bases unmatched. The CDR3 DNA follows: TGTGCCAGCAGTTACACCGGGACAGCTGAAGCTTTCTTT. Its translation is CASSYTGTAEAFF.

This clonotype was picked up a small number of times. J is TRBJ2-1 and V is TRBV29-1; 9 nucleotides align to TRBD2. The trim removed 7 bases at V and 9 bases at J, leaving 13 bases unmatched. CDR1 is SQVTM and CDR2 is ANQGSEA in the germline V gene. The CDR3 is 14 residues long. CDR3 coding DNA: TGCAGCGGGGGGGGCACTAGCGGGTTCGTTGAGCAGTTCTTC. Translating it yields CSGGGTSGFVEQFF.

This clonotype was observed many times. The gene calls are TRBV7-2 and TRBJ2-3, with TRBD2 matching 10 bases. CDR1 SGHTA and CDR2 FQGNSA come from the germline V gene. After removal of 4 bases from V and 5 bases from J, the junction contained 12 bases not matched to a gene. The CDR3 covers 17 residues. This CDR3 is CASSSRGGSGRLDTQYF. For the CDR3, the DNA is TGTGCCAGCAGCTCAAGGGGGGGTAGCGGGAGGTTAGATACGCAGTATTTT.

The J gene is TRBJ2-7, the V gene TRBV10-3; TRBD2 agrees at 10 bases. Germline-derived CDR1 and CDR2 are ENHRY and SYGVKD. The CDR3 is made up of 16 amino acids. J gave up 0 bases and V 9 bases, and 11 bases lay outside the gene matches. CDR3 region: CAMGGGLADFSYEQYF. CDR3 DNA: TGTGCCATGGGGGGCGGACTAGCGGATTTCTCCTACGAGCAGTACTTC.

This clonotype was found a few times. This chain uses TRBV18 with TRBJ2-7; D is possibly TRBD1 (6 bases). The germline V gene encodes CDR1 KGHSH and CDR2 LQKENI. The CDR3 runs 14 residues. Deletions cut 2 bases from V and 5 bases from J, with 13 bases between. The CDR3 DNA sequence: TGTGCCAGCTCACCAAAGACAGGCGGCGACGAGCAGTACTTC. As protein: CASSPKTGGDEQYF.

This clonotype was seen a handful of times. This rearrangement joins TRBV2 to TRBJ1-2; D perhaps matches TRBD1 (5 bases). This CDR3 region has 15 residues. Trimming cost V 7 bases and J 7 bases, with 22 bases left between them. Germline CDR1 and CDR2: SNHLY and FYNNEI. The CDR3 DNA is TGTGCCAGCACACATAATCTAGGGGTTTCGGTTGGCTACACCTTC. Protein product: CASTHNLGVSVGYTF.

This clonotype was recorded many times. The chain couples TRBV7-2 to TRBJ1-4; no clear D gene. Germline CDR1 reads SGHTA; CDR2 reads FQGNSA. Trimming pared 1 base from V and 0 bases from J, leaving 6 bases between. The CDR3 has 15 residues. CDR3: CASSLGATTNEKLFF. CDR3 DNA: TGTGCCAGCAGCTTAGGAGCTACAACTAATGAAAAACTGTTTTTT.

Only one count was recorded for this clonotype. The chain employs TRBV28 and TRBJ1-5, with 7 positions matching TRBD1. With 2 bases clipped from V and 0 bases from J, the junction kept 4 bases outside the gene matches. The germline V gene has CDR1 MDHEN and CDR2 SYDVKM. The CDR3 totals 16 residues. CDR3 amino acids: CASSLAGQISNQPQHF. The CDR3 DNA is TGTGCCAGCAGTTTAGCGGGACAGATTAGCAATCAGCCCCAGCATTTT. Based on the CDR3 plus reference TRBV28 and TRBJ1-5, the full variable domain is DVKVTQSSRYLVKRTGEKVFLECVQDMDHENMFWYRQDPGLGLRLIYFSYDVKMKEKGDIPEGYSVSREKKERFSLILESASTNQTSMYLCASSLAGQISNQPQHFGDGTRLSIL.

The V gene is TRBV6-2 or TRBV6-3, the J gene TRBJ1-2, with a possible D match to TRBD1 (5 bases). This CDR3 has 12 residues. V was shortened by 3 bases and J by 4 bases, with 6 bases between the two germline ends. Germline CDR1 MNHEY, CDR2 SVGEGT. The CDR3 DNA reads TGTGCCAGCAGTTATGACAGCTATGGCTACACCTTC. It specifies CASSYDSYGYTF.

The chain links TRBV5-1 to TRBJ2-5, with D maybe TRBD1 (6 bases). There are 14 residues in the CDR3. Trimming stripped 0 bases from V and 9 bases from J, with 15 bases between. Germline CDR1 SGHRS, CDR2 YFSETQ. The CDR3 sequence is CASSLEQGPGAQYF. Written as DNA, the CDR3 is TGCGCCAGCAGCTTGGAACAGGGCCCTGGGGCCCAGTACTTC.